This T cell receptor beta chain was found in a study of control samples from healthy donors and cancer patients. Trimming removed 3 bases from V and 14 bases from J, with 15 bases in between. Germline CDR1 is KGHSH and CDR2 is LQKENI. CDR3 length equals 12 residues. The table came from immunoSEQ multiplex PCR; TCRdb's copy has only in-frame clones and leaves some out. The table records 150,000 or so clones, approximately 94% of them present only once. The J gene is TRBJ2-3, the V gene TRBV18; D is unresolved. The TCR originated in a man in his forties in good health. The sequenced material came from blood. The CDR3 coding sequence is TGTGCCAGCTCACCTGGCGGTTCCAGCAGGTATTTT. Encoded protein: CASSPGGSSRYF.